Listed below are T cell receptor beta chains from one sample, sequenced in a study of blood T cell repertoires in COVID-19. Clones were read by immunoSEQ multiplex PCR, and TCRdb kept only the in-frame ones, dropping some. Of 200,000 to 250,000 clones listed, 87% were seen once; the top ten hold approximately 10%. Sequencing input: PBMCs or T cells enriched from blood (not recorded which). All receptors come from a young man who had recovered from COVID-19. CDR3s include the opening cysteine and the closing phenylalanine or tryptophan. The order of the fields is clone size, J gene, V gene, D gene, CDR3 DNA, CDR3 protein. A D gene is named only where the DNA matches it firmly. The size field is filled for only some rows; it gives once, few, many or a size class.

few,TRBJ1-5,TRBV7-2,.,TGTGCCAGCAAGAGAGGGCAGAATAGCAATCAGCCCCAGCATTTT,CASKRGQNSNQPQHF
.,TRBJ1-2,TRBV6-1,.,TGTGCCAGCAGCGAAGGGGCCCTAAATGGCTACACCTTC,CASSEGALNGYTF
.,TRBJ1-5,TRBV30,.,TGTGCCTGGAGCGCGGGGATTCAGCCCCAGCATTTT,CAWSAGIQPQHF
few,TRBJ2-1,TRBV30,.,TGTGCCTGGAGTCGAGGGAAGCTGTCCTCCTACAATGAGCAGTTCTTC,CAWSRGKLSSYNEQFF
.,TRBJ1-5,TRBV7-9,.,TGTGCCAGCAGCTTAGCACATAATCAGCCCCAGCATTTT,CASSLAHNQPQHF
.,TRBJ2-2,TRBV7-9,.,TGTGCCAGCAGCTTTTCCGGTACCGGGGAGCTGTTTTTT,CASSFSGTGELFF
.,TRBJ2-5,TRBV2,TRBD1,TGTGCCAGCAGTCGGACAGGACAAAAAGAGACCCAGTACTTC,CASSRTGQKETQYF
once,TRBJ2-3,TRBV4-2,TRBD2,TGTGCCAGCAGCCAAAGTAGCGGGAGAAAGACAGATACGCAGTATTTT,CASSQSSGRKTDTQYF
.,TRBJ1-2,TRBV4-3,.,TGCGCCAGCAGCCAAGACCCAGAGGGCTATGGCTACACCTTC,CASSQDPEGYGYTF
once,TRBJ2-1,TRBV5-4,TRBD2,TGTGCCAGCAGCTCGGGGTCCGGACTAGCGTCCAATGAGCAGTTCTTC,CASSSGSGLASNEQFF
.,TRBJ1-5,TRBV10-3,.,TGTGCCATCAGTGACAGTAATCAGCCCCAGCATTTT,CAISDSNQPQHF
.,TRBJ2-2,TRBV28,TRBD1,TGTGCCAGCAGCCACCCGGGACAGGAGAACACCGGGGAGCTGTTTTTT,CASSHPGQENTGELFF
once,TRBJ1-1,TRBV12-2,.,TGTGCAAGTCGCTTAGCGTGGACAGAATTGAACACTGAAGCTTTCTTT,CASRLAWTELNTEAFF
.,TRBJ1-6,TRBV3-1/TRBV3-2,.,TGTGCCAGCAGCCAAAGTTTCGGGGTGGGTTCACCCCTCCACTTT,CASSQSFGVGSPLHF
.,TRBJ1-3,TRBV7-2,TRBD1,TGTGCCAGCAGCTTAAATACAGGGGCTGGAAACACCATATATTTT,CASSLNTGAGNTIYF
.,TRBJ1-6,TRBV18,TRBD1,TGTGCCAGCTCACCCGTCGGACAGGGGAATTCACCCCTCCACTTT,CASSPVGQGNSPLHF
.,TRBJ2-2,TRBV2,TRBD1,TGTGCCAGCACCTGGGGACAGCCCACCGGGGAGCTGTTTTTT,CASTWGQPTGELFF
.,TRBJ2-5,TRBV7-9,.,TGTGCCAGCAGCTTTAGGGCAGGGCAAGAGACCCAGTACTTC,CASSFRAGQETQYF
.,TRBJ1-2,TRBV29-1,TRBD1,TGCAGCGTTGTATTCCAGGGGGCGGACTATGGCTACACCTTC,CSVVFQGADYGYTF
.,TRBJ1-6,TRBV10-3,TRBD1,TGTGCCATCAGCCTAGGACAGGGGGATTCACCCCTCCACTTT,CAISLGQGDSPLHF
once,TRBJ2-3,TRBV10-3,.,TGTGCCATCAGTGAGTCCGGGTCTAGGCGGAGGGGGCCAGATACGCAGTATTTT,CAISESGSRRRGPDTQYF
.,TRBJ1-5,TRBV28,.,TGTGCCAGCACTGAGGATAGCAATCAGCCCCAGCATTTT,CASTEDSNQPQHF
.,TRBJ1-2,TRBV4-3,.,TGCGCCAGCAGCCAAGACAGGGGCTCCCTCTATGGCTACACCTTC,CASSQDRGSLYGYTF
.,TRBJ2-2,TRBV6-4,.,TGTGCCAGCCGCCAGGGGCTTACCACCGGGGAGCTGTTTTTT,CASRQGLTTGELFF
once,TRBJ1-1,TRBV5-1,TRBD1,TGCGCCAGCAGATCCCACCAGGGGGCTCACACTGAAGCTTTCTTT,CASRSHQGAHTEAFF
once,TRBJ2-1,TRBV29-1,.,TGCAGCGTTAGGCTGCCGGGATCCCACAATGAGCAGTTCTTC,CSVRLPGSHNEQFF
.,TRBJ2-3,TRBV11-1,.,TGTGCCAGCAGCTTAGGAGGACAGACCTTCAGGGGTACGCAGTATTTT,CASSLGGQTFRGTQYF
.,TRBJ1-3,TRBV4-3,.,TGCGCCAGCAGCCAAGTCCAGGGCGGCGGAAACACCATATATTTT,CASSQVQGGGNTIYF
once,TRBJ2-6,TRBV27,.,TGTGCCAGCAGTTTATACGTCGGGGACATAAGCTTTAACTCTGGGGCCAACGTCCTGACTTTC,CASSLYVGDISFNSGANVLTF
many,TRBJ1-1,TRBV10-2,.,TGCGCCAGCAGTGACAGGCCTATACTCATGAACACTGAAGCTTTCTTT,CASSDRPILMNTEAFF
.,TRBJ2-1,TRBV5-6,.,TGTGCCAGCAGCGCTGGCTTAATGTCCTACAATGAGCAGTTCTTC,CASSAGLMSYNEQFF
once,TRBJ1-1,TRBV19,.,TGTGCCAGTAGCGAGGACTCCGGACGGTTTGAAGCTTTCTTT,CASSEDSGRFEAFF
.,TRBJ2-4,TRBV29-1,TRBD2,TGCAGCGTTGGACTAGCGGACTACATTCAGTACTTC,CSVGLADYIQYF
.,TRBJ1-3,TRBV7-2,.,TGTGCCAGCAGCTTAAACGGGGTCGAAAACACCATATATTTT,CASSLNGVENTIYF
.,TRBJ2-1,TRBV6-4,TRBD2,TGTGCCAGCAGTGTCACTAGCGTCAATGAGCAGTTCTTC,CASSVTSVNEQFF
.,TRBJ2-7,TRBV5-1,.,TGCGCCAGCAGGAACCTAGAAGGCGGAGCCGAGGGTAGCTCCTACGAGCAGTACTTC,CASRNLEGGAEGSSYEQYF
.,TRBJ1-3,TRBV6-5,TRBD1,TGTGCCAGCAGTTACGGGGCGGACAGGGCTGGAAACACCATATATTTT,CASSYGADRAGNTIYF
.,TRBJ2-7,TRBV3-1/TRBV3-2,TRBD1,TGTGCCAGCAGCCAAGACGGGACAGGGTCCTACGAGCAGTACTTC,CASSQDGTGSYEQYF
.,TRBJ1-5,TRBV30,.,TGTGCCTGGAGTGCTCAGGATGGGGCTCAGCCCCAGCATTTT,CAWSAQDGAQPQHF
once,TRBJ2-1,TRBV10-1,TRBD1,TGCGCCAGCAGTGATCTATTTGAGGGACAGGGGCGGAATGAGCAGTTCTTC,CASSDLFEGQGRNEQFF
.,TRBJ2-6,TRBV6-5,.,TGTGCCAGCAGCGGACAGATGGGGGCCAACGTCCTGACTTTC,CASSGQMGANVLTF
.,TRBJ2-1,TRBV6-1,.,TGTGCCAGCAGTGAAGGCTACTACAATGAGCAGTTCTTC,CASSEGYYNEQFF